This T cell receptor (beta chain) stems from a study of human T cells and chemical hapten exposure. Study-wide results and caveats: Expanded TCRs clustered into significantly more large CDR3 similarity groups than controls, the analysis revealed. Patch test scores rose with PT1 expanded TCR counts, a positive correlation.

Each CDR3 protein gets one entry after TCRdb re-called the RACE reads with MiXCR. The table has approximately 77,000 distinct CDR3 sequences, 6% to 9% seen once. The time point: patch test 1, 2 weeks after DPC sensitization. As to treatment: therapeutic diphenylcyclopropenone sensitization with weekly scalp DPC. The CDR3 is 13 residues long. A few counts support this clonotype. The antigen remains undetermined. A read error may produce the germline difference seen at one junction end. This TCR came from a woman aged 25 to 39 with alopecia areata. Some clones in this sample may be carry-over from other donors' samples. Specimen: whole blood, collected in connection with sensitization to the hapten diphenylcyclopropenone (DPC). The chain recombines TRBV12-3 or TRBV12-4 with TRBJ1-5; D is unclear. The CDR3 DNA sequence: TGTGCCAGCAGTTTTCTGGAGAATCAGCCCCAGAATTTT. Translating it yields CASSFLENQPQNF.